This TCR delta chain was captured in a study of Vδ1+ human thymocytes. Study-wide results and caveats: Unlike peripheral blood Vdelta1+ controls, thymic delta-chain sequences included 20% to 25% Vdelta2 and few Vdelta3. Bulk repertoire data may be misinterpreted because of unexpected Vdelta2 sequences. Thymic TRG and TRD repertoires appeared highly polyclonal, with Gaussian CDR3 length distributions.

This CDR3 is built from 21 residues. Germline-derived CDR1 and CDR2 are TSWWSYY and QGS. J was trimmed by 4 bases and V by 7 bases; bases with no gene match: 26. The template was reverse-transcribed extracted RNA. Pooled V-gene forward primers with one constant-region reverse primer generated the CDR3 amplicons by multiplex PCR. TCRdb reanalysed the multiplex PCR reads with CATT. The sample has tens of thousands of delta-chain clones, 29% seen once; the top ten hold 1.5% to 2%. The table lists this clone with a few counts. The antigen is undetermined. Other DNA sequences in this sample translate to the same CDR3. Thymocytes were sorted as CD3+ TCRVdelta1+ TCRVdelta2- after alphabeta T cell depletion.

The sequence was obtained from a boy less than two years old who had congenital heart surgery. The sequenced material came from Vdelta1+ gamma-delta thymocytes from the thymus. The subset here: FACS-sorted CD3+ TCRalphabeta- TCRVdelta1+ TCRVdelta2- thymocytes. V gene TRDV1 combines with J gene TRDJ1, with 11 bases identical to TRDD3. The chain's CDR3 is CALVDPTPVLGDTLGNDKLIF. CDR3 DNA sequence: TGTGCTCTTGTGGATCCTACCCCGGTGCTGGGGGATACTTTAGGGAACGATAAACTCATCTTT.